The present TCR beta chain was sequenced within a study of CD8+ T cells in alopecia areata. The overall study: Treatment of the treated patients consisted of oral tofacitinib, 5 to 10 mg twice daily.

This clone has more than one count but fewer than ten. The ends lost 6 bases at V and 3 bases at J; junction bases unmatched: 1. The CDR3 has 11 residues. Germline loops: CDR1 SQVTM, CDR2 ANQGSEA. As the sequencing template, cDNA was produced by extracting RNA and reverse transcribing it. Only in-frame clones appear in the TCRdb table, and some are missing; sequencing was by immunoSEQ multiplex PCR. Of roughly 250,000 clones in the sample, 67% were seen once. Here the sequenced sample was CD4+ T cells sorted from blood, taken at week 0. The receptor was derived from a human donor with alopecia areata. This chain uses TRBV29-1 with TRBJ1-1; 7 bases align to TRBD1. The CDR3 DNA reads as TGCAGCGTCACAGGGGACACTGAAGCTTTCTTT. Its translation: CSVTGDTEAFF.